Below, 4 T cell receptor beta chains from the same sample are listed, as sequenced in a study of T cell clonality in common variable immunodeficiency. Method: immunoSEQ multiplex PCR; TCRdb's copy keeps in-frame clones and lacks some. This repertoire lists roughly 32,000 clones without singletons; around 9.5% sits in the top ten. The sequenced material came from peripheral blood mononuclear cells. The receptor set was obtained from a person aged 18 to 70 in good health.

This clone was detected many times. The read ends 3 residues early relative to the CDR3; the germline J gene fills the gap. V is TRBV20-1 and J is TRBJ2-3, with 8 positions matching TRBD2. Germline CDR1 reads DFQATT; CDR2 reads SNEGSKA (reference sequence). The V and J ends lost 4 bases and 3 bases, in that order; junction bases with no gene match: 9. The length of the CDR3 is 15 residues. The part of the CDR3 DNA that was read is TGCAGTGCTACCATGACTAGCGAAGGGACAGATACG. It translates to CSATMTSEGTDT. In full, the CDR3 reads CSATMTSEGTDTQYF.

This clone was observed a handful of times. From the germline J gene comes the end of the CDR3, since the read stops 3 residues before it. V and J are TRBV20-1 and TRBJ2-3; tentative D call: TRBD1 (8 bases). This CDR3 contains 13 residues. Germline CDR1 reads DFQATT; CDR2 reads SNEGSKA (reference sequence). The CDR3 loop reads CSAWTGREGTQYF. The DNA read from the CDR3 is TGCAGTGCTTGGACAGGGAGGGAGGGGACG.

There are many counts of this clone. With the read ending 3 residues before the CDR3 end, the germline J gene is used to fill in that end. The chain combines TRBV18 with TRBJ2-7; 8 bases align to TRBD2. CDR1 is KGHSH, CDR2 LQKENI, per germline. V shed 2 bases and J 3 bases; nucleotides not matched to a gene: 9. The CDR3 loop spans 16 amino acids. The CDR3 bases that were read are TGTGCCAGCTCACCAGTGGCTAGCGGGCCCGTCTACGAG. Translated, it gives CASSPVASGPVYE. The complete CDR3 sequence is CASSPVASGPVYEQYF.

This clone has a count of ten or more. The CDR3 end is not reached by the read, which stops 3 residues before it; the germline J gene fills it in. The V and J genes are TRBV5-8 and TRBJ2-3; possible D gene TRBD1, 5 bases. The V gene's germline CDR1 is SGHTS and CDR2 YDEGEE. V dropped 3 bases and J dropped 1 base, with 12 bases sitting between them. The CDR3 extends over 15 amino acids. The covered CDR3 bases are TGTGCCAGCAGCTCCGTAGGGGTAGGCACAGATACG. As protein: CASSSVGVGTDT. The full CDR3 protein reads CASSSVGVGTDTQYF.